This TCR beta chain was recorded in a study of OX40 agonist ivuxolimab in advanced cancers. Turning to the study itself: Patients were dosed with the agonistic anti-OX40 (CD134) antibody ivuxolimab. Patients were dosed intravenously with ivuxolimab at 0.01 to 10 mg/kg every 2 weeks. Study results and caveats: Fewer expanded clones were found on average in CD4+ than in CD8+ T cells.

Note on this clone: Its antigen is unknown.

Germline CDR1 is SGHTA and CDR2 is FQGNSA. This CDR3 has 14 residues. V dropped 3 bases and J dropped 1 base, with 6 bases sitting between them. TCRdb keeps only in-frame clones here, not all; method: immunoSEQ multiplex PCR. The data contain 25,000 to 30,000 clones, roughly 79% of them singletons. The J gene is TRBJ2-2, the V gene TRBV7-2; no clear D gene. This receptor was identified in an adult with an advanced solid tumor such as melanoma, head and neck, liver or kidney cancer. The sequencing used CD4+ or CD8+ T cells sorted from blood, collected in a trial of the OX40 agonist ivuxolimab. CDR3 residues: CASSLTGNTGELFF. CDR3 in DNA: TGTGCCAGCAGCTTGACTGGGAACACCGGGGAGCTGTTTTTT.